One and the same sample provided the 16 T cell receptor beta chains below, sequenced in a study of shared clonotypes between healthy human individuals. Produced via immunoSEQ multiplex PCR; TCRdb's table is partial and in-frame only. The sample has approximately 2,000,000 clones; 85% to 95% are singletons. Specimen: naive CD4+ T cells from PBMCs. The subset denotes: CD45RA+ positively selected. These receptors all stem from a man aged 18 to 35 in good health. Some clones in this sample may be carry-over from other donors' samples.

V is TRBV18 and J is TRBJ2-2; D gene uncertain. CDR1 and CDR2 from the germline V gene are KGHSH and LQKENI. The CDR3 has 14 residues. V dropped 1 base and J dropped 7 bases, with 10 bases sitting between them. The CDR3 bases are TGTGCCAGCTCACCACTATTAATCGGCGGGGAGCTGTTTTTT. It translates to CASSPLLIGGELFF.

The chain links TRBV2 to TRBJ1-1, with D possibly TRBD1 on 5 matching bases. Germline values: CDR1 SNHLY, CDR2 FYNNEI. The CDR3 loop spans 14 amino acids. V lost 10 bases and J lost 1, with 16 bases in between. CDR3 loop: CATQAGPSNTEAFF. The CDR3 nucleotides read TGTGCCACACAGGCCGGGCCTTCGAACACTGAAGCTTTCTTT.

This clone was found once. The chain carries TRBV30 and TRBJ2-2; D is undetermined. Trimming took off 7 bases at V and 2 bases at J, with 8 bases between the two ends. Germline V CDR1 and CDR2: GTSNPN, SVGIG (reference sequence). The CDR3 has 12 amino acids. The CDR3 reads CASERNTGELFF. The CDR3 nucleotides read TGTGCCTCCGAGCGTAACACCGGGGAGCTGTTTTTT.

This chain uses TRBV6-1 with TRBJ2-7, with D possibly matching TRBD1 (5 bases). This CDR3 region has 15 residues. Trimming left V 6 bases short and J 3 bases short, with 18 bases between. Germline CDR1 is MNHNS and CDR2 is SASEGT. CDR3 amino acids: CASSVGQGVLYEQYF. CDR3 in DNA: TGTGCCAGCAGCGTGGGGCAGGGCGTTCTCTACGAGCAGTACTTC.

The rearrangement joins TRBV5-1 to TRBJ2-6, with D possibly TRBD1 on 6 matching bases. This CDR3 comprises 17 residues. Trimming stripped 3 bases from V and 0 bases from J, with 13 bases between. The germline V gene encodes CDR1 SGHRS and CDR2 YFSETQ. Written as DNA, the CDR3 is TGCGCCAGCAGCTCACAGGGTATTGACTCTGGGGCCAACGTCCTGACTTTC. As protein: CASSSQGIDSGANVLTF.

V gene TRBV13 combines with J gene TRBJ2-7; TRBD1 is a possible D gene (5 bases). The germline gives CDR1 PRHDT, CDR2 FYEKMQ (reference sequence). V lost 7 bases, J lost 5 bases, and 27 bases lay in between. The CDR3 runs to 17 residues. The CDR3 is CASTPLVPNRGAHEQYF. The CDR3 DNA is TGTGCCAGCACGCCGCTTGTACCCAATAGGGGTGCCCACGAGCAGTACTTC. Combining the CDR3 with reference TRBV13 and TRBJ2-7 gives the whole variable domain AAGVIQSPRHLIKEKRETATLKCYPIPRHDTVYWYQQGPGQDPQFLISFYEKMQSDKGSIPDRFSAQQFSDYHSELNMSSLELGDSALYFCASTPLVPNRGAHEQYFGPGTRLTVT.

CDR3 nucleotide sequence: TGCGCCAGCCGGGCAGAATTATACAATGAGCAGTTCTTC. Amino acids: CASRAELYNEQFF. The chain is built from TRBV5-1 and TRBJ2-1; D uncertain. V gave up 7 bases and J gave up 4 bases, with 12 bases separating them. Germline CDR1 is SGHRS and CDR2 is YFSETQ. The CDR3 is made up of 13 amino acids.

This rearrangement joins TRBV5-1 to TRBJ1-3; D remains ambiguous. V shed 1 base and J shed 2 bases, with 13 bases lying between them. Germline V gives CDR1 SGHRS, CDR2 YFSETQ. This CDR3 region has 16 residues. CDR3 nucleotide sequence: TGCGCCAGCAGCTTGCCCGGAGGGTTTGCTGGAAACACCATATATTTT. Translated, it gives CASSLPGGFAGNTIYF.

The gene calls are TRBV30 and TRBJ2-5; D not certain. The V and J ends lost 1 base and 1 base respectively, with 7 bases between them. Germline V lookup: CDR1 GTSNPN, CDR2 SVGIG (reference sequence). CDR3 length: 13 residues. CDR3 sequence: CAWSEDIQETQYF. The CDR3 DNA reads TGTGCCTGGAGTGAAGACATCCAAGAGACCCAGTACTTC.

This sequence joins TRBV5-4 and TRBJ2-7, with D perhaps assigned TRBD1 or TRBD2 (6 bases each). The CDR3 is made up of 15 amino acids. The V and J ends lost 0 bases and 0 bases respectively, with 10 bases between them. The germline CDR1 and CDR2 sequences are SGHNT and YYREEE (reference sequence). The CDR3 here is CASSLVGGTSYEQYF. The DNA of the CDR3 is TGTGCCAGCAGCTTGGTGGGGGGCACCTCCTACGAGCAGTACTTC.

The chain has TRBV19 and TRBJ1-1, with D hard to call. The CDR3 runs 14 residues. Looked up from germline, CDR1 is LNHDA and CDR2 is SQIVND (reference sequence). The germline V and J ends were trimmed by 7 bases and 8 bases, with 20 bases remaining between them. DNA for the CDR3: TGTGCCAGTAAGGAGGTGACCGCTGGCCGGGAAGCTTTCTTT. It specifies CASKEVTAGREAFF.

On this clone: Other DNA sequences from this sample encode an identical CDR3 as well. The V gene is TRBV5-1, the J gene TRBJ2-5; D is possibly TRBD1 (6 bases). V was cut by 4 bases and J by 5 bases, with 15 bases left in between. The CDR3 consists of 14 residues. Germline V gene data show CDR1 as SGHRS and CDR2 as YFSETQ. CDR3 DNA: TGCGCCAGCAGCCTACAGGGAGTTGGGGAGACCCAGTACTTC. It specifies CASSLQGVGETQYF.

The V and J genes are TRBV10-3 and TRBJ2-2, with 7 bases identical to TRBD2. J was trimmed by 2 bases and V by 10 bases; bases with no gene match: 7. The germline CDR1 and CDR2 sequences are ENHRY and SYGVKD. The CDR3 is 14 residues long. CDR3 sequence (DNA): TGTGCCACCCGGGGGGAACTAAACACCGGGGAGCTGTTTTTT. As protein: CATRGELNTGELFF.

This sequence joins TRBV5-1 and TRBJ1-1; D is unresolved. V lost 2 bases and J 1 base, leaving 12 bases between the germline ends. The CDR3 spans 15 residues. Per the germline V gene, CDR1 is SGHRS and CDR2 is YFSETQ. CDR3 loop: CASSFSPRGNTEAFF. In DNA, the CDR3 is TGCGCCAGCAGCTTTAGCCCCCGCGGGAACACTGAAGCTTTCTTT.

This chain uses TRBV10-3 with TRBJ2-3; possibly TRBD1 for D (6 bases). Germline V CDR1 and CDR2: ENHRY, SYGVKD. The ends were cut back, 7 bases at V and 0 bases at J, with 11 bases in the middle. The CDR3 runs 14 residues. The CDR3 DNA is TGTGCCATCAATGGACAGCTTAGCACAGATACGCAGTATTTT. It codes for CAINGQLSTDTQYF.

V and J are TRBV6-5 and TRBJ1-2; D might be TRBD1 (6 bases). Germline loops: CDR1 MNHEY, CDR2 SVGAGI. This CDR3 is built from 13 residues. V was cut by 6 bases and J by 7 bases, with 15 bases left in between. For the CDR3, the DNA is TGTGCCAGCAGGCCTGGACAGCCTGTTGGCTACACCTTC. Residues: CASRPGQPVGYTF.